A single sample is the source of the 25 T cell receptor beta chains below, sequenced in a study of blood T cell repertoires in COVID-19. Profiled with immunoSEQ multiplex PCR; TCRdb holds only in-frame clones, not every one. The data contain roughly 280,000 clones, around 90% of them singletons. Material for sequencing was peripheral blood. The receptors here all came from a man aged 45-65 years with acute or convalescent COVID-19.

J is TRBJ1-1 and V is TRBV11-1; a possible D gene is TRBD1 (6 bases). The V and J ends lost 5 bases and 5 bases respectively, with 18 bases between them. Germline V gives CDR1 SGHAT, CDR2 FQDESV (reference sequence). The CDR3 is 15 amino acids. In DNA, the CDR3 is TGTGCCAGCAGCCCCCCCCAGGGGAGGGGGACTGAAGCTTTCTTT. This sequence encodes CASSPPQGRGTEAFF.

This clone was seen more than once but under ten times. The rearrangement links TRBV6-5 to TRBJ2-2, with 7 positions matching TRBD2. V was clipped by 7 bases and J by 1 base; unmatched bases: 6. The germline V gene encodes CDR1 MNHEY and CDR2 SVGAGI. This CDR3 contains 15 residues. CDR3 bases: TGTGCCAGCAACATCGGCGGGGGGAACACCGGGGAGCTGTTTTTT. It codes for CASNIGGGNTGELFF.

This chain's CDR3 is CASMGQWDEQYF. The CDR3 DNA reads TGTGCCAGCATGGGACAATGGGACGAGCAGTACTTC. This chain links TRBV2 with TRBJ2-7, with D perhaps TRBD1 (6 bases). The germline V gene has CDR1 SNHLY and CDR2 FYNNEI. The CDR3 sequence is 12 residues long. The V and J ends lost 7 bases and 5 bases respectively, with 12 bases between them.

The CDR3 loop is CASSQDRTATDTQYF. CDR3 sequence (DNA): TGTGCCAGCAGCCAAGATCGGACTGCCACAGATACGCAGTATTTT. The chain employs TRBV4-2 and TRBJ2-3; possible D gene TRBD2, 5 bases. Trimming cost V 0 bases and J 2 bases, with 9 bases left between them. Germline CDR1 is LGHNA and CDR2 is YNFKEQ. This CDR3 is 15 amino acids long.

CDR3 nucleotides: TGTGCCAGAGGACAGGGGGGCGCTGAAGCTTTCTTT. Amino acids: CARGQGGAEAFF. The chain combines TRBV2 with TRBJ1-1, with 10 bases matching TRBD1. The V and J ends lost 9 bases and 6 bases, in that order; junction bases with no gene match: 4. The CDR3 consists of 12 residues. The germline V gene has CDR1 SNHLY and CDR2 FYNNEI.

This clone was seen only once. This chain links TRBV3-1 (or the pseudogene TRBV3-2) with TRBJ1-2, with TRBD1 as a possible D gene (5 bases). The CDR3 is 15 residues long. Per germline, CDR1 LGHDT and CDR2 YNNKEL (reference sequence). V was trimmed by 1 base and J by 12 bases, leaving 21 bases between them. In DNA form, the CDR3 reads TGTGCCAGCAGCCAAGGATCGAGACAGAGGCCCAGGGACACCTTC. Its translation: CASSQGSRQRPRDTF.

The chain links TRBV19 to TRBJ2-2; 8 positions agree with TRBD1. Germline V gives CDR1 LNHDA, CDR2 SQIVND (reference sequence). J was trimmed by 3 bases and V by 5 bases; bases with no gene match: 5. There are 15 residues in the CDR3. Here the CDR3 reads CASSAQGGDTGELFF. The CDR3 region has the DNA TGTGCCAGTAGTGCACAGGGGGGTGACACCGGGGAGCTGTTTTTT.

This clone has only a few counts. The CDR3 nucleotides are TGTGCCACCAGTGATTTGGGACGCGGCGCGGCGGGCGAGCAGTACTTC. It encodes CATSDLGRGAAGEQYF. The V call is TRBV24-1, the J call TRBJ2-7, with TRBD2 as a possible D gene (5 bases). Germline V gives CDR1 KGHDR, CDR2 SFDVKD. V was shortened by 0 bases and J by 6 bases, with 17 bases between the two germline ends. The length of the CDR3 is 16 residues.

The CDR3 is CASSSGGTYEQYF. DNA of the CDR3: TGTGCCAGCAGTTCCGGGGGGACCTACGAGCAGTACTTC. The J gene is TRBJ2-7, the V gene TRBV12-3 or TRBV12-4; 7 nucleotides align to TRBD2. Trimming removed 4 bases from V and 2 bases from J; junction bases left unmatched: 2. The CDR3 totals 13 residues.

The rearrangement uses TRBV24-1 and TRBJ2-3, with 12 bases fitting TRBD2. Germline V lookup: CDR1 KGHDR, CDR2 SFDVKD. The CDR3 is 17 residues long. V gave up 5 bases and J gave up 5 bases; unmatched junction bases: 10. CDR3: CATSAPGLAGSRDTQYF. In nucleotides, the CDR3 is TGTGCCACCAGTGCCCCGGGACTAGCGGGCTCCAGAGATACGCAGTATTTT.

Here the CDR3 reads CASSPSDLRPDTQYF. CDR3 nucleotide sequence: TGTGCCAGCTCACCGAGCGACCTCAGACCAGATACGCAGTATTTT. The chain links TRBV18 to TRBJ2-3; D is unclear. V was trimmed by 3 bases and J by 4 bases, leaving 14 bases between them. Germline-derived CDR1 and CDR2 are KGHSH and LQKENI. This CDR3 has 15 amino acids.

This rearrangement joins TRBV3-1 (or the pseudogene TRBV3-2) to TRBJ2-5; possibly TRBD2 for D (5 bases). The CDR3 sequence is 15 residues long. V lost 4 bases, J lost 0 bases, and 12 bases lay in between. Germline V CDR1 and CDR2: LGHDT, YNNKEL (reference sequence). CDR3: CASSPTRVYQETQYF. The DNA for the CDR3 is TGTGCCAGCAGCCCGACGCGGGTGTACCAAGAGACCCAGTACTTC.

The V and J genes are TRBV4-2 and TRBJ1-1, with D possibly matching TRBD1 (5 bases). Deletions cut 2 bases from V and 0 bases from J, with 19 bases between. Per the germline V gene, CDR1 is LGHNA and CDR2 is YNFKEQ. This CDR3 spans 18 amino acids. The CDR3: CASSQSSGRAGMNTEAFF. CDR3 in DNA: TGTGCCAGCAGCCAATCCTCTGGACGGGCAGGGATGAACACTGAAGCTTTCTTT.

This clone was recorded only once. V gene TRBV15 combines with J gene TRBJ2-3; D is possibly TRBD1 (6 bases). Germline loops: CDR1 LNHNV, CDR2 YYDKDF (reference sequence). The CDR3 is made up of 15 amino acids. V dropped 5 bases and J dropped 0 bases, with 12 bases sitting between them. The CDR3 sequence: CATSGQQFSTDTQYF. CDR3 DNA sequence: TGTGCCACCAGCGGACAGCAGTTTAGCACAGATACGCAGTATTTT.

This clone was recorded only once. The chain is built from TRBV9 and TRBJ1-2; D may be TRBD1 (5 bases). The CDR3 has 14 residues. Trimming took 4 bases from V and 7 from J, leaving 17 bases between them. CDR1 is SGDLS and CDR2 is YYNGEE in the germline V gene. The CDR3 is CASSSYGGVAGYTF. The DNA for the CDR3 is TGTGCCAGCAGCTCATACGGGGGGGTTGCTGGCTACACCTTC.

This clone was observed a few times. The V call is TRBV7-2, the J call TRBJ2-7; 7 bases are shared with TRBD1. V lost 1 base, J lost 2 bases, and 8 bases stayed unmatched. Germline lookup yields CDR1 SGHTA and CDR2 FQGNSA. This CDR3 spans 16 amino acids. CDR3: CASSLDPTGTAYEQYF. The CDR3 DNA is TGTGCCAGCAGCTTAGACCCAACTGGGACAGCCTACGAGCAGTACTTC.

The gene calls are TRBV6-2 or TRBV6-3 and TRBJ1-5; possibly TRBD1 for D (5 bases). CDR1 MNHEY and CDR2 SVGEGT come from the germline V gene. V lost 4 bases to trimming and J lost 11 bases, with 9 bases between them. This CDR3 spans 11 amino acids. As DNA, the CDR3 is TGTGCCAGCAGTTCTGGGGGGGCCCAGCATTTT. This translates into CASSSGGAQHF.

V usage is TRBV29-1 and J usage is TRBJ2-5, with D tentatively TRBD1 (5 bases). The V gene lost 7 bases and the J gene lost 3 bases, with 15 bases spanning the gap. The CDR3 totals 13 residues. Germline CDR1 reads SQVTM; CDR2 reads ANQGSEA. The CDR3 DNA follows: TGCAGCGCCACTGGGGCAGGGAAAGAGACCCAGTACTTC. Translating it yields CSATGAGKETQYF.

The chain carries TRBV25-1 and TRBJ2-7; tentative D call: TRBD1 (6 bases). V was pared by 2 bases and J by 4 bases, with 12 bases between. CDR1 is MGHDK and CDR2 is SYGVNS in the germline V gene. The CDR3 is made up of 14 amino acids. The CDR3 protein is CASSEPNGQYEQYF. For the CDR3, the DNA is TGTGCCAGCAGTGAACCGAACGGACAGTACGAGCAGTACTTC.

The V call is TRBV5-5, the J call TRBJ2-2; D ambiguous. Looked up from germline, CDR1 is SGHKS and CDR2 is YYEKEE (reference sequence). Trimming stripped 0 bases from V and 7 bases from J, with 10 bases between. The CDR3 runs 14 residues. CDR3 nucleotides: TGTGCCAGCAGCTTGGTTCCGGAGAGCGGGGAGCTGTTTTTT. Translated, it gives CASSLVPESGELFF.

The chain carries TRBV5-1 and TRBJ1-2; D might be TRBD1 (5 bases). Per the germline V gene, CDR1 is SGHRS and CDR2 is YFSETQ. V lost 0 bases and J lost 6, with 15 bases in between. The CDR3 has 15 residues. CDR3 DNA: TGCGCCAGCAGCTTGGGGCAGGGATCATACGATGGCTACACCTTC. Its translation: CASSLGQGSYDGYTF.

The genes are TRBV27 and TRBJ2-3; 8 nucleotides match TRBD1. The germline CDR1 and CDR2 sequences are MNHEY and SMNVEV (reference sequence). The CDR3 is 19 amino acids. The V segment lost 6 bases and the J segment 1 base; nucleotides outside the gene matches: 18. The CDR3 region has the DNA TGTGCCAGCAGAAGCCGGGACAGGCTTATTAATTTACGCACAGATACGCAGTATTTT. It translates to CASRSRDRLINLRTDTQYF.

The V and J genes are TRBV6-5 and TRBJ1-4; unclear D gene. Trimming removed 2 bases at V and 4 bases at J, with 11 bases between. The V gene's germline CDR1 is MNHEY and CDR2 SVGAGI. This CDR3 is 15 amino acids long. CDR3 in amino acids: CASSYGSGFNEKLFF. The CDR3, as DNA: TGTGCCAGCAGTTACGGGTCGGGGTTTAATGAAAAACTGTTTTTT.

The chain combines TRBV12-3 or TRBV12-4 with TRBJ1-2; D not certain. The CDR3 is made up of 11 amino acids. Trimming removed 3 bases from V and 7 bases from J, with 6 bases in between. The CDR3 sequence: CASSFEGGYTF. CDR3 DNA: TGTGCCAGCAGTTTCGAGGGTGGCTACACCTTC.

V and J are TRBV6-1 and TRBJ1-1; D possibly corresponds to TRBD1 (6 bases). The germline V gene encodes CDR1 MNHNS and CDR2 SASEGT. The CDR3 consists of 14 residues. V shed 6 bases and J shed 2 bases, with 13 bases lying between them. This CDR3 reads CASSKGTPNTEAFF. The CDR3 coding sequence is TGTGCCAGCAGCAAAGGGACACCCAACACTGAAGCTTTCTTT.